A single sample gave rise to the 25 T cell receptor beta chains below, sequenced in a study of cytomegalovirus exposure and HLA in healthy donors. Vbeta (60) and Jbeta (13) primers were used in the PCR. The table came from immunoSEQ multiplex PCR; TCRdb's copy has only in-frame clones and leaves some out. This sample has about 90,000 clones, with around 68% found just once. The sequencing input was PBMCs. The source is a man aged 30 to 39 in good health and CMV-seropositive.

This clone was detected once. This chain connects TRBV30 to TRBJ2-7, with no clear D. V was clipped by 1 base and J by 9 bases, with 22 bases between them. The CDR3 runs to 15 residues. The V gene's germline CDR1 is GTSNPN and CDR2 SVGIG (reference sequence). CDR3 loop: CAWSDGTGFSCMQYF. CDR3 DNA: TGTGCCTGGAGTGACGGTACGGGTTTTTCCTGCATGCAGTACTTC.

The rearrangement uses TRBV6-1 and TRBJ2-5; TRBD1 agrees at 9 bases. Per the germline V gene, CDR1 is MNHNS and CDR2 is SASEGT. The CDR3 has 17 amino acids. The trim removed 0 bases at V and 1 base at J, leaving 6 bases unmatched. CDR3 coding DNA: TGTGCCAGCAGTGAAGCGTTCGGACAGGGGATCCAAGAGACCCAGTACTTC. Encoded protein: CASSEAFGQGIQETQYF.

This chain links TRBV28 with TRBJ2-3; tentative D call: TRBD1 (6 bases). Germline lookup yields CDR1 MDHEN and CDR2 SYDVKM. The CDR3 sequence is 14 residues long. V lost 7 bases to trimming and J lost 2 bases, with 13 bases between them. CDR3 sequence reads: CASTRGQVTDTQYF. The CDR3 DNA is TGTGCCAGCACCCGGGGACAAGTCACAGATACGCAGTATTTT.

This rearrangement joins TRBV6-1 to TRBJ1-1, with 9 bases matching TRBD1. CDR3 length: 14 amino acids. The germline gives CDR1 MNHNS, CDR2 SASEGT. The V and J ends lost 2 bases and 6 bases, in that order; junction bases with no gene match: 4. The CDR3 is CASSETGGWAEAFF. In DNA, the CDR3 is TGTGCCAGCAGTGAAACAGGGGGCTGGGCTGAAGCTTTCTTT.

This rearrangement joins TRBV7-3 to TRBJ1-1, with D hard to call. The CDR3 runs 13 residues. V was trimmed by 5 bases and J by 5 bases, leaving 12 bases between them. Looked up from germline, CDR1 is SGHTA and CDR2 is FQGTGA. The CDR3: CASSPTSGTEAFF. The CDR3 DNA sequence: TGTGCCAGCAGCCCGACGTCCGGGACTGAAGCTTTCTTT.

The chain has TRBV7-9 and TRBJ2-2, with a possible D match to TRBD2 (7 bases). The CDR3 length is 16 residues. Germline CDR1 is SEHNR and CDR2 is FQNEAQ (reference sequence). V lost 5 bases and J 2 bases, leaving 15 bases between the germline ends. CDR3 nucleotides: TGTGCCAGCAGCCTCCTTAGGGGGGGTAACACCGGGGAGCTGTTTTTT. Translating gives CASSLLRGGNTGELFF.

CDR3 nucleotide sequence: TGTGCCAGCAGCCGGGGGGGGGAGGTGATCTACGAGCAGTACTTC. It codes for CASSRGGEVIYEQYF. The chain combines TRBV28 with TRBJ2-7; TRBD2 matches at 8 bases. Germline-derived CDR1 and CDR2 are MDHEN and SYDVKM. The CDR3 runs to 15 residues. V was pared by 6 bases and J by 3 bases, with 10 bases of the junction left unmatched.

The chain combines TRBV29-1 with TRBJ2-1; D is perhaps TRBD2 (6 bases). The CDR3 totals 16 residues. The germline V gene encodes CDR1 SQVTM and CDR2 ANQGSEA. V lost 3 bases and J lost 0, with 15 bases in between. CDR3 sequence reads: CSVDYGTRSSYNEQFF. CDR3 nucleotides: TGCAGCGTTGACTACGGGACTCGAAGCTCCTACAATGAGCAGTTCTTC.

This clone occurred a few times. The chain employs TRBV2 and TRBJ1-4, with a weak D call TRBD1 (6 bases). Germline CDR1 is SNHLY and CDR2 is FYNNEI. CDR3 length: 15 amino acids. Trimming cost V 8 bases and J 0 bases, with 13 bases left between them. This CDR3 reads CASGGQLATNEKLFF. The DNA of the CDR3 is TGTGCCAGCGGAGGACAGCTTGCAACTAATGAAAAACTGTTTTTT.

This sequence joins TRBV18 and TRBJ2-7, with 11 bases identical to TRBD2. CDR1 and CDR2 (germline): KGHSH, LQKENI. With 2 bases clipped from V and 6 bases from J, the junction kept 6 bases outside the gene matches. The CDR3 extends over 15 amino acids. In DNA form, the CDR3 reads TGTGCCAGCTCACCAAGTAGCGGGAGGGCCTCCGAGCAGTACTTC. Translation gives CASSPSSGRASEQYF.

This clone was seen only once. This chain links TRBV5-6 with TRBJ1-1, with 7 bases fitting TRBD1. Germline V gene sequence: CDR1 SGHDT, CDR2 YYEEEE. J gave up 11 bases and V 2 bases, and 6 bases lay outside the gene matches. The length of the CDR3 is 12 residues. CDR3 DNA: TGTGCCAGCAGCTTAAGGGGGCTAGAGGCTTTCTTT. Its protein product is CASSLRGLEAFF.

The V call is TRBV7-2, the J call TRBJ2-7, with 8 positions matching TRBD1. In germline, CDR1 is SGHTA, CDR2 FQGNSA. V shed 1 base, J shed 6 bases, and the junction held 2 bases outside the gene matches. The CDR3 length is 13 residues. The chain's CDR3 is CASSLGTGSEQYF. For the CDR3, the DNA is TGTGCCAGCAGCTTAGGGACAGGGAGCGAGCAGTACTTC. Drawing the rest from reference TRBV7-2 and TRBJ2-7, the complete variable domain is GAGVSQSPSNKVTEKGKDVELRCDPISGHTALYWYRQSLGQGLEFLIYFQGNSAPDKSGLPSDRFSAERTGGSVSTLTIQRTQQEDSAVYLCASSLGTGSEQYFGPGTRLTVT.

This clone was counted between two and nine times. The V call is TRBV7-2, the J call TRBJ2-1; D may be TRBD2 (5 bases). The germline gives CDR1 SGHTA, CDR2 FQGNSA. V was trimmed by 6 bases and J by 0 bases, leaving 12 bases between them. The CDR3 is made up of 15 amino acids. CDR3 residues: CASRPSRSSYNEQFF. The CDR3 coding sequence is TGTGCCAGCAGACCTAGCCGGAGCTCCTACAATGAGCAGTTCTTC.

The chain uses TRBV9 and TRBJ2-7, with TRBD2 as a possible D gene (6 bases). V was cut by 4 bases and J by 6 bases, with 14 bases left in between. CDR1 and CDR2 (germline): SGDLS, YYNGEE. The CDR3 is 13 amino acids. The DNA of the CDR3 is TGTGCCAGCAGCCCGGGGGTAGCAGGCGAGCAGTACTTC. Its protein product is CASSPGVAGEQYF.

The rearrangement links TRBV19 to TRBJ1-1; D possibly corresponds to TRBD1 (6 bases). Trimming removed 4 bases from V and 0 bases from J, with 9 bases in between. Germline CDR1 LNHDA, CDR2 SQIVND (reference sequence). The CDR3 runs 14 residues. DNA of the CDR3: TGTGCCAGTAGTACAGGGGCGTTGAACACTGAAGCTTTCTTT. Its translation is CASSTGALNTEAFF.

The chain links TRBV5-6 to TRBJ2-4, with 12 positions matching TRBD2. With V trimmed by 0 bases and J by 7 bases, 8 bases remained unmatched. The CDR3 loop spans 17 amino acids. CDR1 SGHDT and CDR2 YYEEEE come from the germline V gene. CDR3 residues: CASSLDLAGGLSNIQYF. Here the CDR3 DNA reads TGTGCCAGCAGCTTGGATCTAGCGGGAGGGCTGTCGAACATTCAGTACTTC.

V usage is TRBV5-8 and J usage is TRBJ1-1; D call uncertain. The V gene's germline CDR1 is SGHTS and CDR2 YDEGEE. Trimming cost V 4 bases and J 11 bases, with 12 bases left between them. The CDR3 extends over 11 amino acids. The CDR3 nucleotides read TGTGCCAGCAGCCTCGTCTTACAGGCTTTCTTT. It encodes CASSLVLQAFF.

This chain links TRBV6-5 with TRBJ1-3; TRBD1 matches at 7 bases. There are 14 residues in the CDR3. The ends lost 9 bases at V and 8 bases at J; junction bases unmatched: 13. The germline V gene has CDR1 MNHEY and CDR2 SVGAGI. CDR3 in DNA: TGTGCCAGTCACCCGACAGGGCGTATAGACACCATATATTTT. Amino acid sequence: CASHPTGRIDTIYF.

The rearrangement joins TRBV5-1 to TRBJ1-6, with 9 positions matching TRBD1. This CDR3 region has 19 residues. Looked up from germline, CDR1 is SGHRS and CDR2 is YFSETQ. V trimming: 1 base; J trimming: 2 bases; junction bases outside the gene matches: 10. In DNA, the CDR3 is TGCGCCAGCAGCTTGAGGGGGGGCACAGGGGGCGCCTATAATTCACCCCTCCACTTT. Protein: CASSLRGGTGGAYNSPLHF.

The rearrangement joins TRBV5-1 to TRBJ2-3, with D possibly matching TRBD1 (6 bases). V was cut by 10 bases and J by 1 base, with 10 bases left in between. Germline CDR1 SGHRS, CDR2 YFSETQ. The CDR3 extends over 12 amino acids. The CDR3 DNA follows: TGCGCCTCTACAGGGCGCACAGATACGCAGTATTTT. This encodes CASTGRTDTQYF.

This clone has a handful of counts. This chain joins TRBV7-5 and TRBJ1-4; the listed D gene, TRBD1, was not tested against the DNA. TRBV7-5 is designated a pseudogene. The CDR3 covers 13 residues. The CDR3 is CARSLGPNEKLFF. The CDR3 coding sequence is TGTGCCAGAAGCTTAGGTCCAAATGAAAAACTGTTTTTT.

V usage is TRBV7-3 and J usage is TRBJ2-2; a weak D match, TRBD2 (6 bases). Trimming shortened V by 6 bases and J by 6 bases, and 14 bases separated the two germline ends. The CDR3 sequence is 14 residues long. The germline CDR1 and CDR2 sequences are SGHTA and FQGTGA. The CDR3 DNA reads TGTGCCAGCAGTCCTACCACTAGCCCCGGGGAGCTGTTTTTT. Translating it yields CASSPTTSPGELFF.

This chain uses TRBV7-2 with TRBJ2-1; 12 nucleotides line up with TRBD2. The V gene end was trimmed by 2 bases and the J gene end by 6 bases; junction bases not matched to a gene: 2. Germline V gene lookup returns CDR1 SGHTA and CDR2 FQGNSA. The CDR3 is 15 amino acids. The DNA of the CDR3 is TGTGCCAGCAGCTTAAAGACTAGCGGGGGCAATGAGCAGTTCTTC. This sequence encodes CASSLKTSGGNEQFF.

This chain joins TRBV6-5 and TRBJ2-7, with D perhaps matching TRBD1 (7 bases). Germline CDR1 is MNHEY and CDR2 is SVGAGI. The V and J ends lost 6 bases and 5 bases respectively, with 17 bases between them. This CDR3 contains 14 residues. The CDR3 DNA follows: TGTGCCAGCAGGGTGAGGAGGGGGCGAGACGAGCAGTACTTC. Amino acids: CASRVRRGRDEQYF.

This clone was recorded a few times. The V and J genes are TRBV9 and TRBJ1-1; 7 bases match TRBD1. Germline V lookup: CDR1 SGDLS, CDR2 YYNGEE. There are 16 residues in the CDR3. Germline trimming cut 7 bases from V and 2 bases from J; bases unmatched to any gene: 14. CDR3 in amino acids: CASSLRGNQVNTEAFF. Written as DNA, the CDR3 is TGTGCCAGCTCGCTCAGGGGGAATCAAGTCAACACTGAAGCTTTCTTT.